These 5 T cell receptor beta chains came from one sample sequenced in a study of T cells in Graves' hyperthyroidism and ophthalmopathy. The source material, RNA transcripts, was used to amplify TCR beta CDR3 regions. The study used the HTBI primer set for a first-round RT-PCR of the TCR CDR3. TCRdb ran MiXCR on the multiplex PCR reads and lists one entry per CDR3 protein. In the table there are 500,000 to 650,000 distinct CDR3 sequences, 15% to 20% of which are singletons. The sequenced sample was blood. The origin of the receptors is a woman under 30 with Graves' ophthalmopathy.

This clonotype was found a few times. CDR3 protein: CASSHEVDSQETQYF. CDR3 nucleotides: TGTGCCAGCAGCCACGAGGTGGACAGCCAAGAGACCCAGTACTTC. The chain has TRBV7-9 and TRBJ2-5; D is possibly TRBD1 (6 bases). The germline V and J ends were trimmed by 5 bases and 1 base, with 14 bases remaining between them. The germline CDR1 and CDR2 sequences are SEHNR and FQNEAQ (reference sequence). CDR3 length: 15 residues.

This sequence joins TRBV20-1 and TRBJ1-3, with a tentative D call TRBD1 (6 bases). The V gene lost 2 bases and the J gene lost 6 bases, with 14 bases spanning the gap. This CDR3 spans 14 amino acids. Germline CDR1 DFQATT, CDR2 SNEGSKA (reference sequence). The CDR3 is CSARLGAAENTIYF. The CDR3 DNA is TGCAGTGCTAGATTGGGGGCAGCAGAAAACACCATATATTTT.

This clonotype was seen at least ten times. The chain joins TRBV29-1 to TRBJ1-2; D perhaps matches TRBD1 (6 bases). This CDR3 is 13 amino acids long. V was trimmed by 6 bases and J by 3 bases, leaving 14 bases between them. Per the germline V gene, CDR1 is SQVTM and CDR2 is ANQGSEA. The CDR3 DNA follows: TGCAGCGTAGACCGGGACACAGACTATGGCTACACCTTC. It codes for CSVDRDTDYGYTF.

The chain combines TRBV9 with TRBJ2-7; weak D call: TRBD2 (6 bases). Trimming shortened V by 0 bases and J by 3 bases, and 13 bases separated the two germline ends. CDR1 SGDLS and CDR2 YYNGEE come from the germline V gene. The CDR3 runs 15 residues. The DNA of the CDR3 is TGTGCCAGCAGCGTAGCTCCCGGGAGCAGCTACGAGCAGTACTTC. Residues: CASSVAPGSSYEQYF.

This clonotype was seen repeatedly, ten times or more. The J gene is TRBJ2-3, the V gene TRBV28; D is uncertain. The ends were cut back, 6 bases at V and 6 bases at J, with 7 bases in the middle. This CDR3 spans 11 amino acids. CDR1 and CDR2 (germline): MDHEN, SYDVKM. The chain's CDR3 is CASRLADTQYF. The CDR3 DNA is TGTGCCAGCAGACTGGCGGATACGCAGTATTTT.